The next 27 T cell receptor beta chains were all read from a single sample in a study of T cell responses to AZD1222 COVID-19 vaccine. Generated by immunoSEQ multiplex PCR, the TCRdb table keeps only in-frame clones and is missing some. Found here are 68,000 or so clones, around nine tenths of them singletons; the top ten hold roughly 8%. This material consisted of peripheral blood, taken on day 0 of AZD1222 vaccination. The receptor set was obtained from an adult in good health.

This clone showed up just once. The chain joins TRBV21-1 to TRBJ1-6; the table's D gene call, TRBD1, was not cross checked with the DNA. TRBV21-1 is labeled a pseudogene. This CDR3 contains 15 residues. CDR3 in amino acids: CASPRQLFHGSPLHF. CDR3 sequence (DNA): TGTGCCAGTCCGAGACAGCTTTTCCATGGATCACCCCTCCACTTT.

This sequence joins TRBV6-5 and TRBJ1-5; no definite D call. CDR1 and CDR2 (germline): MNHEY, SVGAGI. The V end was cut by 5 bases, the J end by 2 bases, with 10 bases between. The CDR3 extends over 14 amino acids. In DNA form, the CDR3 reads TGTGCCAGCAGTACTCTCGGGCGCAATCAGCCCCAGCATTTT. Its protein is CASSTLGRNQPQHF.

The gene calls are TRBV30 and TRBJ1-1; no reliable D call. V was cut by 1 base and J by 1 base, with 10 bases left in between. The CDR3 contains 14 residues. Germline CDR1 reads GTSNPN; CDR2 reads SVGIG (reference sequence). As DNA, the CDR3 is TGTGCCTGGAGTGACTTACGGCGGAACACTGAAGCTTTCTTT. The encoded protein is CAWSDLRRNTEAFF.

This CDR3 reads CASSHRASETYEQYF. CDR3 DNA sequence: TGCGCCAGCAGCCATAGGGCTAGCGAGACCTACGAGCAGTACTTC. The chain employs TRBV4-1 and TRBJ2-7; a possible D gene is TRBD2 (6 bases). Trimming left V 3 bases short and J 2 bases short, with 14 bases between. Germline CDR1 and CDR2: MGHRA and YSYEKL. This CDR3 region has 15 residues.

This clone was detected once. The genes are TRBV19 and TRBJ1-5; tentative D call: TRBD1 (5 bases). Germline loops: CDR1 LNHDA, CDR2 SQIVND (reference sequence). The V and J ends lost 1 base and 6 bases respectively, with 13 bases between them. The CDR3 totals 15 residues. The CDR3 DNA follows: TGTGCCAGTAGTATAGTGGGACTGACAGTTCAGCCCCAGCATTTT. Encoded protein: CASSIVGLTVQPQHF.

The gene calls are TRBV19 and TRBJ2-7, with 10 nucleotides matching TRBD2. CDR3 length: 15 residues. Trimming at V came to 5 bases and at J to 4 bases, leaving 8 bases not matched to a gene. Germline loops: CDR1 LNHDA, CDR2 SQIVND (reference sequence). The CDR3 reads CASSGVASGSYEQYF. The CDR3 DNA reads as TGTGCCAGTAGTGGTGTGGCTAGCGGGAGTTACGAGCAGTACTTC.

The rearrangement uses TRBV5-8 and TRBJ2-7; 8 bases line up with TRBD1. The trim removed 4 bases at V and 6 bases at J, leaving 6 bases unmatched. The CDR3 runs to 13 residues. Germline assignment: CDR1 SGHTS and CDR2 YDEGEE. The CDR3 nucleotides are TGTGCCAGCAGCCTCGGACAGGGAGGCGAGCAGTACTTC. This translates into CASSLGQGGEQYF.

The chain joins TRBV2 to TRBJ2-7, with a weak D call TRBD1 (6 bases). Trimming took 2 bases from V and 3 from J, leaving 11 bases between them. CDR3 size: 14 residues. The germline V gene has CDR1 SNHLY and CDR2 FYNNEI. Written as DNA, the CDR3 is TGTGCCAGCAGTGAACAGGGGCTGAACTACGAGCAGTACTTC. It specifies CASSEQGLNYEQYF.

Here the CDR3 reads CASSSDGTTKNIQYF. As DNA, the CDR3 is TGTGCCAGCAGTTCCGACGGGACTACCAAAAACATTCAGTACTTC. The chain combines TRBV27 with TRBJ2-4; 7 nucleotides agree with TRBD2. Germline CDR1 is MNHEY and CDR2 is SMNVEV (reference sequence). Trimming took 4 bases from V and 2 from J; bases not matched to a gene: 5. The CDR3 spans 15 residues.

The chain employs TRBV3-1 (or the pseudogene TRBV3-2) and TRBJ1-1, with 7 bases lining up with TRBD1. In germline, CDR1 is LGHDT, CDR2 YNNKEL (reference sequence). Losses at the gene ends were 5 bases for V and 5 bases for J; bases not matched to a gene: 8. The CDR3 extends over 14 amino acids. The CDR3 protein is CASSTRQGWTEAFF. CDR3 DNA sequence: TGTGCCAGCAGCACCCGACAGGGTTGGACTGAAGCTTTCTTT.

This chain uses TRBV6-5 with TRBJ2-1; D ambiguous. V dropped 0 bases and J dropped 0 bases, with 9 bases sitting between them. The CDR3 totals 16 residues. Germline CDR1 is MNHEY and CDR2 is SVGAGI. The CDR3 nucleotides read TGTGCCAGCAGTTACTCGGACCCCAGCTCCTACAATGAGCAGTTCTTC. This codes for CASSYSDPSSYNEQFF.

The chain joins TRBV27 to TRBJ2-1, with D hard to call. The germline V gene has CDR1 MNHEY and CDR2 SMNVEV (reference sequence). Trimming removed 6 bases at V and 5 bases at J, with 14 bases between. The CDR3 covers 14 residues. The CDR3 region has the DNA TGTGCCAGCAGACCGGGTCTTCGGAACAATGAGCAGTTCTTC. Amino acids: CASRPGLRNNEQFF.

The CDR3, as DNA: TGTGCCAGCAGTTATAGTTCCACAGGGAGGTACGAGCAGTACTTC. As protein: CASSYSSTGRYEQYF. This chain connects TRBV6-5 to TRBJ2-7, with D perhaps being TRBD1 or TRBD2 (6 bases each). The CDR3 has 15 residues. The V end lost 3 bases, the J end lost 4 bases, and 16 bases lay between the germline ends. Germline values: CDR1 MNHEY, CDR2 SVGAGI.

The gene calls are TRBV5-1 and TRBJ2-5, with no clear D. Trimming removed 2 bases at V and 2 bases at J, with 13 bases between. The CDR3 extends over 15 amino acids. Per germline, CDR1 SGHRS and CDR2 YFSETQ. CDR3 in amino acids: CASSLAVGRQETQYF. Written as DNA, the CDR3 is TGCGCCAGCAGCTTAGCCGTAGGGCGGCAAGAGACCCAGTACTTC.

In DNA form, the CDR3 reads TGCGCCAGCAGCTTGGCCAACGGACAGAACACTGAAGCTTTCTTT. It encodes CASSLANGQNTEAFF. The V call is TRBV5-1, the J call TRBJ1-1, with D perhaps matching TRBD1 (5 bases). The CDR3 totals 15 residues. The V gene lost 0 bases and the J gene lost 1 base, with 10 bases spanning the gap. Germline values: CDR1 SGHRS, CDR2 YFSETQ.

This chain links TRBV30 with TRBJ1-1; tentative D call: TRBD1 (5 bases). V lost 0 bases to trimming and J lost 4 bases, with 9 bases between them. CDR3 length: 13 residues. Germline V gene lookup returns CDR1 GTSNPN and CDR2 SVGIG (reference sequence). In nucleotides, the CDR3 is TGTGCCTGGAGTGTGACCAGGGCCACTGAAGCTTTCTTT. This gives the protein CAWSVTRATEAFF.

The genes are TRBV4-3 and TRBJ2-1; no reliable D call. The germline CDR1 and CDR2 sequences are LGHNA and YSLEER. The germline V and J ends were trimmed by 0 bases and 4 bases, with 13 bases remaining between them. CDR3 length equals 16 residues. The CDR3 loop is CASSQEWGSGYNEQFF. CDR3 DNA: TGCGCCAGCAGCCAAGAGTGGGGTAGTGGGTACAATGAGCAGTTCTTC.

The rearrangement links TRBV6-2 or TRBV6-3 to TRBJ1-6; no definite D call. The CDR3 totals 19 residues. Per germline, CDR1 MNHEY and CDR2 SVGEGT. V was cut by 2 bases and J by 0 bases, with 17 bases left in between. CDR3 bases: TGTGCCAGCAGTTACGGGCCTGGACGGCCGAGCTCCTATAATTCACCCCTCCACTTT. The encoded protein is CASSYGPGRPSSYNSPLHF.

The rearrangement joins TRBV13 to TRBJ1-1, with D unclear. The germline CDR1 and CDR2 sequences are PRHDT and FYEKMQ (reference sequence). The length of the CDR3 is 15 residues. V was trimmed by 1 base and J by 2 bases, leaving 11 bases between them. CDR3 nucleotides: TGTGCCAGCAGCTTAGTCGGAAGCCTAAACACTGAAGCTTTCTTT. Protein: CASSLVGSLNTEAFF.

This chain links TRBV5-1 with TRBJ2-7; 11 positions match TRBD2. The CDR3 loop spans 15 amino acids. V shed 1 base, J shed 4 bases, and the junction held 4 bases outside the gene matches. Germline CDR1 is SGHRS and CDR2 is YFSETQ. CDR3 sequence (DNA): TGCGCCAGCAGCTTGACTAGCGGGAGTTCATACGAGCAGTACTTC. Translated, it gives CASSLTSGSSYEQYF.

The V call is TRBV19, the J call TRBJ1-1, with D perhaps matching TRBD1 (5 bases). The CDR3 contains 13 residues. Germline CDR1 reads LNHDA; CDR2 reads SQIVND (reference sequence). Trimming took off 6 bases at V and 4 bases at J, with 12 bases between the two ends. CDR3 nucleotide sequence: TGTGCCAGTAGCCTAAGGGGTATCACTGAAGCTTTCTTT. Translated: CASSLRGITEAFF.

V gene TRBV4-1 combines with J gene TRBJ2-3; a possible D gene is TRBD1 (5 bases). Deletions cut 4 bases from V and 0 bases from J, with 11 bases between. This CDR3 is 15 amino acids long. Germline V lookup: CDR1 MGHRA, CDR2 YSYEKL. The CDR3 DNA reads TGCGCCAGCAGCCCGACAGCCTTTAGCACAGATACGCAGTATTTT. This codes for CASSPTAFSTDTQYF.

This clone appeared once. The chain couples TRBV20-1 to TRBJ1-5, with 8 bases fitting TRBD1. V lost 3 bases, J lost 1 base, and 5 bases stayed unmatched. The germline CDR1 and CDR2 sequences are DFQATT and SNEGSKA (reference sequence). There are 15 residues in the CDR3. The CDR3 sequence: CSASRTGTSNQPQHF. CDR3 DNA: TGCAGTGCTAGTAGGACAGGGACGAGCAATCAGCCCCAGCATTTT.

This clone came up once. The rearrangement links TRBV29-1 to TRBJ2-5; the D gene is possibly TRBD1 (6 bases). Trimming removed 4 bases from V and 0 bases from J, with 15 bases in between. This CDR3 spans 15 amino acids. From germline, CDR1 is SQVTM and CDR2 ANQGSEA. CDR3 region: CSVVTTRGYQETQYF. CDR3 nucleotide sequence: TGCAGCGTTGTAACCACCAGGGGCTACCAAGAGACCCAGTACTTC.

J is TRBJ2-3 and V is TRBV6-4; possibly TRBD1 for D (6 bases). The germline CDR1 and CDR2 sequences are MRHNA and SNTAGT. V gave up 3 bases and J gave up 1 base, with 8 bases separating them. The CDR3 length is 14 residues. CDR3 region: CASSEGAGTDTQYF. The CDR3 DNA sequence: TGTGCCAGCAGTGAGGGGGCCGGCACAGATACGCAGTATTTT.

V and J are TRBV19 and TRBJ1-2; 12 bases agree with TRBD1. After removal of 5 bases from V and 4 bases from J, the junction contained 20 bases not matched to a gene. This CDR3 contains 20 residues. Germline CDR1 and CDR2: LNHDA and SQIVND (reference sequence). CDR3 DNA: TGTGCCAGTAGTCCCGGGACAGGGGGCCGGATTGAAACTAGGGTCTATGGCTACACCTTC. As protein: CASSPGTGGRIETRVYGYTF.

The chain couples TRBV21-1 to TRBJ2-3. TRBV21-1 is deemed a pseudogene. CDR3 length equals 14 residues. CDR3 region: CARRGAGRTDTQYF. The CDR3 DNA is TGTGCTCGAAGGGGCGCGGGTCGCACAGATACGCAGTATTTT.